The TCR beta chain described here comes from a study of blood T cells in healthy people across ages. General study points: Measured against age, TCR beta diversity per million T cells decreased in a roughly linear manner.

A second PCR of 7 to 11 cycles used a sample-barcoded 5' primer and a J-beta primer mix. Per-sample output comprised a minimum of 3 million paired-end reads containing CDR3. TCRdb redid the calling of the 5' RACE reads with MiXCR, one entry per CDR3 protein. The sample yields roughly 900,000 distinct CDR3 sequences, around 48% seen once. In regard to this clonotype: Its antigen remains unknown.

Per sample, a minimum of 6.5 million PBMCs were isolated. V lost 7 bases to trimming and J lost 3 bases; unmatched junction nucleotides: 11. From germline, CDR1 is LGHDT and CDR2 YNNKEL (reference sequence). The CDR3 is 15 residues long. The source is a man younger than 45 in good health. The J gene is TRBJ2-7, the V gene TRBV3-1, with TRBD2 matching 8 bases. Sequencing was performed on blood. The CDR3 coding sequence is TGTGCCAGCATATCGGGCAGCGGGGGTCGCTACGAGCAGTACTTC. It specifies CASISGSGGRYEQYF.